This T cell receptor beta chain comes out of a study of blood T cell repertoires in COVID-19. Study-wide context: T cells, B-cell-depleted T cells, or PBMCs supplied cDNA or gDNA.

Libraries were prepared by immunoSEQ multiplex PCR; TCRdb keeps only in-frame clonotypes and omits some of them. The sample has about 350,000 clones, roughly 84% seen once. Trimming removed 3 bases at V and 3 bases at J, with 9 bases between. The CDR3 runs 14 residues. Germline lookup yields CDR1 LGHDT and CDR2 YNNKEL (reference sequence). Those who participated ranged in age from roughly 18 to 100 years and resided in about two dozen US areas. Donors in Cohort 3 who had recovered were those with two negative PCRs, healthcare professional clearance, or resolution of their symptoms. The chain recombines TRBV3-1 (or the pseudogene TRBV3-2) with TRBJ1-5; no clear D gene. The sequence derives from a woman aged 25 to 39 who had recovered from COVID-19. The specimen was PBMCs or T cells enriched from blood (not recorded which). The CDR3 bases are TGTGCCAGCAGCCAGACGGGGTTCAATCAGCCCCAGCATTTT. Translating gives CASSQTGFNQPQHF.